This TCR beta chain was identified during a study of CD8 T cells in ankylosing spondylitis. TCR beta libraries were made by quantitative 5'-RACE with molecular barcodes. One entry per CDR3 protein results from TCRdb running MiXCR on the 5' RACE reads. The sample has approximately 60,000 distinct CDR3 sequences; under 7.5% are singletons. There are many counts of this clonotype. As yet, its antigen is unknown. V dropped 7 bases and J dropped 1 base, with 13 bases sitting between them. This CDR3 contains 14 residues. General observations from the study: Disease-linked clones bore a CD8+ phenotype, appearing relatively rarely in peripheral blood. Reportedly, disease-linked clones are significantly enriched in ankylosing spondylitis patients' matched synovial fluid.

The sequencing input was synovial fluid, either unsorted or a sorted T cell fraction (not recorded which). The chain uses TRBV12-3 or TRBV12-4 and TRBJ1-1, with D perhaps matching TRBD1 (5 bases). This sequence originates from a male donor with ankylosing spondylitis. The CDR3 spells CASTPGRRNTEAFF. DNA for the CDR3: TGTGCCAGCACCCCGGGACGGAGGAACACTGAAGCTTTCTTT.